The following is a T cell receptor beta chain sequence with its context. Here immunoSEQ multiplex PCR was the method, and the copy in TCRdb shows in-frame clones only, minus some. Here the sample spans about 3,100 clones, about 69% being singletons. This specimen belongs to a study of tumor T cells in aggressive B-cell lymphoma. CDR3 size: 16 residues. V lost 1 base and J lost 6; bases outside the gene matches: 9. Per germline, CDR1 SGHTA and CDR2 FQGNSA. The TCR originated in an adult with diffuse large B cell lymphoma. J is TRBJ2-7 and V is TRBV7-2; 10 bases fit TRBD2. Sequenced material: tumor tissue. In DNA form, the CDR3 reads TGTGCCAGCAGCTTAGAGGCTAGCGGGAGTGGAAGCGAGCAGTACTTC. Amino acids: CASSLEASGSGSEQYF.